A few counts support the clone carrying this TCR beta chain. Running of the v3.0 immunoSEQ assay took place at survey level. Generated by immunoSEQ multiplex PCR, the TCRdb table keeps only in-frame clones and is missing some. This table holds 25,000 to 30,000 clones, over 75% found once. These data are taken from a study of long-term antiretroviral therapy in people with HIV. In the United States, treatment was given to all participants with HIV. The V gene's germline CDR1 is MGHRA and CDR2 YSYEKL. The CDR3 consists of 16 residues. After removal of 3 bases from V and 2 bases from J, the junction contained 7 bases not matched to a gene.

The specimen comprised unsorted PBMCs, sampled 3 years after starting antiretroviral therapy. The rearrangement links TRBV4-1 to TRBJ1-2; 9 positions match TRBD1. The sequence derives from a middle-aged man with HIV. The CDR3 loop is CASSQRAGTGNYGYTF. The CDR3 bases are TGCGCCAGCAGCCAGCGCGCCGGGACAGGGAACTATGGCTACACCTTC.